The rows below give T cell receptor beta chains drawn from one sample of a study of Graves' ophthalmopathy and Graves' hyperthyroidism. MiXCR, run by TCRdb on the multiplex PCR reads, gives a single entry per CDR3 protein. The sample gives 200,000 to 250,000 distinct CDR3 sequences, around 28% of which show up once; approximately 9.6% is in the top ten. The sequencing sample was made of peripheral blood. The receptors originated from a man between 50 and 59 years old with Graves' ophthalmopathy. Each CDR3 is given with its conserved first and last residue. The D gene is left open where the match is weak. Some rows have no size entry. The others give once, few or many, or a class for an expanded clone.

-	many	TRBV6-2/TRBV6-3	TRBJ1-1	TGTGCCAGCAGATCCGAAGGGGGGGGCACTGAAGCTTTCTTT	CASRSEGGGTEAFF
-	many	TRBV7-9	TRBJ2-7	TGTGCCAGCAGTCAGGCCCCCTACGAGCAGTACTTC	CASSQAPYEQYF
TRBD2	many	TRBV2	TRBJ2-7	TGTGCCAGCAGTGAGTCCCGATCCGGGGGGTACGAGCAGTACTTC	CASSESRSGGYEQYF
TRBD1	-	TRBV6-2/TRBV6-3	TRBJ2-5	TGTGCCAGCCAAAGGGACAGCCAACAAGAGACCCAGTACTTC	CASQRDSQQETQYF
-	many	TRBV5-4	TRBJ2-7	TGTGCCAGCAGCCCAAACCACGGGACACCCGAGCAGTACTTC	CASSPNHGTPEQYF
-	many	TRBV5-1	TRBJ1-3	TGCGCCAGCAAAAAACAGAGCTCTGGAAACACCATATATTTT	CASKKQSSGNTIYF
TRBD2	many	TRBV4-1	TRBJ2-2	TGCGCCAGCAGCCAAGTTTTAGCGGGAGTTCTTGAGTCCGGGGAGCTGTTTTTT	CASSQVLAGVLESGELFF
-	many	TRBV12-3/TRBV12-4	TRBJ1-2	TGTGCCAGCAGTTTATATTCCCAGGAAACCAACTATGGCTACACCTTC	CASSLYSQETNYGYTF
TRBD2	many	TRBV18	TRBJ2-5	TGTGCCAGCTCACCCCCTAGCGGGATTGAAGAGACCCAGTACTTC	CASSPPSGIEETQYF
-	many	TRBV12-3/TRBV12-4	TRBJ1-5	TGTGCCAGCAGTTTAACGGGTATAGGGCCGACTCAGCCCCAGCATTTT	CASSLTGIGPTQPQHF
TRBD2	-	TRBV20-1	TRBJ2-2	TGCAGTGCTAGAAGCGGGAGGGCCGACACCGGGGAGCTGTTTTTT	CSARSGRADTGELFF
-	many	TRBV12-3/TRBV12-4	TRBJ1-1	TGTGCCAGCAGTTCTTCTGACTTGAACACTGAAGCTTTCTTT	CASSSSDLNTEAFF
TRBD1	-	TRBV27	TRBJ1-1	TGTGCCAGCAGCCCGCGGACAGGGAGACACACTGAAGCTTTCTTT	CASSPRTGRHTEAFF
-	many	TRBV7-2	TRBJ2-2	TGTGCCAGCCAAAGTATCCCGGGCGCGAACACCGGGGAGCTGTTTTTT	CASQSIPGANTGELFF
TRBD2	-	TRBV20-1	TRBJ2-7	TGCAGTGCTAGGCTAGCGGGAAACGAGCAGTACTTC	CSARLAGNEQYF
-	many	TRBV7-2	TRBJ2-5	TGTGCCAGCAGTTCAACTAGGGCGGAGACCCAGTACTTC	CASSSTRAETQYF
-	many	TRBV6-5	TRBJ1-1	TGTGCCAGCAGTCTTACCTGGGGGAGGACGGACACTGAAGCTTTCTTT	CASSLTWGRTDTEAFF
TRBD2	many	TRBV7-2	TRBJ2-7	TGTGCCAGCAGCTTAGACGGGACTAGCGGGGTCCTCCGTCCTCACGAGCAGTACTTC	CASSLDGTSGVLRPHEQYF
-	few	TRBV28	TRBJ2-7	TGTGCCAGCAGTTTCCGGGACCCCTCCTACGAGCAGTACTTC	CASSFRDPSYEQYF
TRBD1	many	TRBV11-2	TRBJ1-1	TGTGCCAGCAGCTTTGGACAGGTGGGCACTGAAGCTTTCTTT	CASSFGQVGTEAFF
TRBD1	-	TRBV6-2/TRBV6-3	TRBJ1-2	TGTGCCAGCAGTTACTCACGACAGGGAGAAAGCTATGGCTACACCTTC	CASSYSRQGESYGYTF
-	-	TRBV7-3	TRBJ1-1	TGTGCCAGCAGCTTCGAACAGAACACTGAAGCTTTCTTT	CASSFEQNTEAFF
TRBD1	-	TRBV7-8	TRBJ1-1	TGTGCCAGCAGCTCTACAGGGGGTCGCGCCGGCACTGAAGCTTTCTTT	CASSSTGGRAGTEAFF
-	many	TRBV11-2	TRBJ2-7	TGTGCCAGCAGCCCAACAGTGGGGGCCTACGAGCAGTACTTC	CASSPTVGAYEQYF
-	-	TRBV12-3/TRBV12-4	TRBJ2-7	TGTGCCAGCAGTTTTCGGGCAGGGTCCTACGAGCAGTACTTC	CASSFRAGSYEQYF
TRBD2	-	TRBV28	TRBJ2-7	TGTGCCAGCAGTTCGGGGACTAGCGGGAGCGCGGGGGAGCAGTACTTC	CASSSGTSGSAGEQYF
-	many	TRBV10-3	TRBJ1-1	TGTGCCATCACTTCGGACAGCTCCAGATTGAACACTGAAGCTTTCTTT	CAITSDSSRLNTEAFF
-	-	TRBV5-1	TRBJ2-5	TGCGCCAGCAGCTTGGCAGGGGTTACCCAAGAGACCCAGTACTTC	CASSLAGVTQETQYF
-	-	TRBV6-1	TRBJ1-2	TGTGCCAGCGGACTCCGGGACAACTATGGCTACACCTTC	CASGLRDNYGYTF
-	once	TRBV19	TRBJ2-7	TGTGCCAGTAGTATCGGCGGCTACGAGCAGTACTTC	CASSIGGYEQYF
TRBD2	many	TRBV7-2	TRBJ2-7	TGTGCCAGCAGCTCTCGACTCCTAGCGGGAGTTGGCGAGCAGTACTTC	CASSSRLLAGVGEQYF